The clone carrying this T cell receptor beta chain was counted only a few times. Its antigen is not identified. Other nucleotide sequences in the sample specify the same CDR3. These data originate in a study of beta chain features in type 1 diabetes. Across the study: Sorted cells, 107,917,701 in number, were examined across all samples. Points from the study as a whole: Across all four CD4+ subsets, people with type 1 diabetes showed modestly shorter TCRB CDR3s. The question left open here concerned HLA type influencing TCRB rearrangement.

V was clipped by 3 bases and J by 5 bases, with 5 bases between them. The CDR3 consists of 11 residues. Germline V lookup: CDR1 MNHEY, CDR2 SVGAGI. Of the isolated RNA, all was reverse transcribed, and so the sequenced material was expressed TCRB transcripts. Sequenced by immunoSEQ multiplex PCR; TCRdb stores in-frame clones only, minus some. Of 200,000 to 250,000 clones in the sample, 9.5% to 13% were seen once. The sequence was obtained from a man aged 18 to 30 in good health. The sequencing input was central memory CD4+ T cells from blood. The rearrangement uses TRBV6-5 and TRBJ2-7; the D is unclear. In nucleotides, the CDR3 is TGTGCCAGCAGTTATCGTAACGAGCAGTACTTC. Translating gives CASSYRNEQYF.